The 2 T cell receptor beta chains presented below share a single source sample, sequenced in a study of T-cell memory formation after mild COVID-19. A single record per CDR3 protein comes from TCRdb applying MiXCR to the 5' RACE reads. The sample shows a few hundred thousand distinct CDR3 sequences, around 27% of them seen only once. Sequenced input: PBMCs or a T cell subset sorted from them (not recorded which). The source is an adult woman who had mild COVID-19 (a few samples of this study predate the infection). Cell type and time point are not known.

The V gene is TRBV12-3 or TRBV12-4, the J gene TRBJ1-2; 9 bases match TRBD1. V lost 8 bases, J lost 4 bases, and 17 bases stayed unmatched. The CDR3 is made up of 17 amino acids. The chain's CDR3 is CASDDPGGDRARYGYTF. The CDR3 DNA reads as TGTGCCAGCGACGACCCGGGCGGGGACAGGGCTCGCTATGGCTACACCTTC.

V usage is TRBV5-6 and J usage is TRBJ2-4, with a possible D match to TRBD2 (6 bases). V lost 0 bases and J 0 bases, leaving 25 bases between the germline ends. The germline CDR1 and CDR2 sequences are SGHDT and YYEEEE. The CDR3 has 21 amino acids. The CDR3 sequence is CASSLAIAEERARIAKNIQYF. CDR3 nucleotide sequence: TGTGCCAGCAGCTTGGCTATAGCGGAGGAACGCGCTCGAATAGCCAAAAACATTCAGTACTTC.